The clone carrying this TCR beta chain was seen at least ten times. These data are taken from a study of T cell repertoires in cytomegalovirus infection. Study-wide context: Evidence of both CMV infection and a matching HLA type came from public TCR beta signatures.

TCRdb reprocessed the reads with MiXCR, giving one entry per CDR3 protein. The sample has 300,000 or so distinct CDR3 sequences, 9.6% seen once; the top ten hold approximately 2.3%. The CDR3 loop spans 15 amino acids. Per germline, CDR1 MNHEY and CDR2 SVGEGT. Trimming cost V 2 bases and J 8 bases; bases outside gene matches: 3. This sequence was found in a human donor in good health (CMV status not recorded). Some clones in this sample may be carry-over from other donors' samples. The chain couples TRBV6-2 or TRBV6-3 to TRBJ1-6, with 10 bases fitting TRBD1. Sequenced: PBMCs. The CDR3 bases are TGTGCCAGCAGTTACCAGACAGGGGGCCATTCACCCCTCCACTTT. Translating it yields CASSYQTGGHSPLHF.